This T cell receptor (beta chain) comes out of a study of OX40 agonist ivuxolimab in advanced cancers. Only in-frame clones appear in the TCRdb table, and some are missing; sequencing was by immunoSEQ multiplex PCR. The table records roughly 110,000 clones, just over 90% of them present only once. The V end lost 5 bases, the J end lost 6 bases, and 10 bases lay between the germline ends. The germline V gene has CDR1 LNHDA and CDR2 SQIVND (reference sequence). The CDR3 is made up of 12 amino acids. The sequencing used CD4+ or CD8+ T cells sorted from blood, collected in a trial of the OX40 agonist ivuxolimab. The TCR sequence derives from an adult with an advanced solid tumor such as melanoma, head and neck, liver or kidney cancer. The chain has TRBV19 and TRBJ1-2; TRBD1 might be the D (5 bases). CDR3 loop: CASSATVDGYTF. The DNA for the CDR3 is TGTGCCAGTAGTGCGACAGTGGATGGCTACACCTTC.